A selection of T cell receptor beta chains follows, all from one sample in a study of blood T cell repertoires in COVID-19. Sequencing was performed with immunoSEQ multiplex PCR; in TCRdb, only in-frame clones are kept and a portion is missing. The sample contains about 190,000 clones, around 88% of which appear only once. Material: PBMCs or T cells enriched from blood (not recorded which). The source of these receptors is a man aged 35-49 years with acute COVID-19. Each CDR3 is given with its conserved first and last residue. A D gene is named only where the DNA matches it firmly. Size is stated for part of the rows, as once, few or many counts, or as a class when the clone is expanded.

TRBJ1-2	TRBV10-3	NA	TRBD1	TGTGCCATCAGTGCGGGGACAGGGGGCGGCGATGGCTACACCTTC	CAISAGTGGGDGYTF
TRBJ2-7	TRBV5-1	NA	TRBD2	TGCGCCAGCAGCTTGACGGGTGTCAGGACTAGTTTGATACACGAGCAGTACTTC	CASSLTGVRTSLIHEQYF
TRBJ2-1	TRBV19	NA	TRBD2	TGTGCCAGTAGTGCTCTGGCATGGGGGGGGAATGAGCAGTTCTTC	CASSALAWGGNEQFF
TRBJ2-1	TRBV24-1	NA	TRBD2	TGTGCCACCAGCGCCGGGACTAGCGGAGACAATGAGCAGTTCTTC	CATSAGTSGDNEQFF
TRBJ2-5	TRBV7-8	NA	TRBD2	TGTGCCAGCAGCTTAGCGGGGGGGACTAGCGGCCCTAGGACCCAGTACTTC	CASSLAGGTSGPRTQYF
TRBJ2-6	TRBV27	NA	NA	TGTGCCAGCAGTTTGGCCGGGGTAGGAACCAACGTCCTGACTTTC	CASSLAGVGTNVLTF
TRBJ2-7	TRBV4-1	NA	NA	TGCGCCAGCAGCCAAGGACAGAACTCCTACGAGCAGTACTTC	CASSQGQNSYEQYF
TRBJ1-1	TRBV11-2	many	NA	TGTGCCAGCAGCTTAAAAGGGGGTAACACTGAAGCTTTCTTT	CASSLKGGNTEAFF
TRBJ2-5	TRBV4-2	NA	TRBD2	TGTGCCAGCAGCCAAGGTCTAGCGGGAGGTGGGCAAGAGACCCAGTACTTC	CASSQGLAGGGQETQYF
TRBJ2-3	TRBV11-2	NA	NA	TGTGCCAGCAGCTCGCAGACTAGCACAGATACGCAGTATTTT	CASSSQTSTDTQYF
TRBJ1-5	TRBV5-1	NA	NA	TGCGCCAGCAGCTTGTCTCCGGGTCAGCCCCAGCATTTT	CASSLSPGQPQHF
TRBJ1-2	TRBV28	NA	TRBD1	TGTGCCAGCAGCCGAGGGGACAGGCGCTATGGCTACACCTTC	CASSRGDRRYGYTF
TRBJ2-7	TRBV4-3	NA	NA	TGCGCCAGCAGCCAAGACTACAGCTACGAGCAGTACTTC	CASSQDYSYEQYF
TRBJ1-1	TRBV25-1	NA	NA	TGTGCCAGCAGTGCGTTCCGGGGTCTTGAGGGAGCTTTCTTT	CASSAFRGLEGAFF